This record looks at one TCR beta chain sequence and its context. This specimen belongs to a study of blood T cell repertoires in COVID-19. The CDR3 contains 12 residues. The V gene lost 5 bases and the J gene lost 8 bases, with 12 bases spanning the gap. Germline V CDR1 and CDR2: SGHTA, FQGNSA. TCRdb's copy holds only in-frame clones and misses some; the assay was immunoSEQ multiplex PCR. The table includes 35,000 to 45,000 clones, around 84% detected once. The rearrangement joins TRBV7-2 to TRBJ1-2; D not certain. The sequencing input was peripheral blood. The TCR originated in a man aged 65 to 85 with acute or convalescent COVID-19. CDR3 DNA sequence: TGTGCCAGCAGCCTACTCCTTTTCGGCTACACCTTC. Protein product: CASSLLLFGYTF.